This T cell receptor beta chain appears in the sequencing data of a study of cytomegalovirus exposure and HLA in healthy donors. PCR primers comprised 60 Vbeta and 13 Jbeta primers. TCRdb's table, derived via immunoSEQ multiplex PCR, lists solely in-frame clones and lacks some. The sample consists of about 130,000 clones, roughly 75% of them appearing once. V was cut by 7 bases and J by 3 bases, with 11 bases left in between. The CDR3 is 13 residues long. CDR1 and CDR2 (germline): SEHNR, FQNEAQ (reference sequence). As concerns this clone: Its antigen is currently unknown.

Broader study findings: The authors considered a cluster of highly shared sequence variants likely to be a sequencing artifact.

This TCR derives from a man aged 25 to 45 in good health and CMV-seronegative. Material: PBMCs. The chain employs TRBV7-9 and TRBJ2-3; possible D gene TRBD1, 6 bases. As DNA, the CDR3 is TGTGCCAGCACCCACACAGGGACAGATACGCAGTATTTT. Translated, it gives CASTHTGTDTQYF.